This T cell receptor (beta chain) was identified during a study of blood T cell repertoires in COVID-19. Study background: There were acute and convalescent COVID-19 samples, and they came from the United States, Italy and Spain.

The V gene's germline CDR1 is MGHRA and CDR2 YSYEKL. Trimming shortened V by 0 bases and J by 6 bases, and 8 bases separated the two germline ends. The CDR3 has 13 residues. TCRdb's copy holds only in-frame clones and misses some; the assay was immunoSEQ multiplex PCR. This table holds 160,000 or so clones, about four fifths found once. The chain is built from TRBV4-1 and TRBJ1-1; unclear D gene. The receptor was derived from a man in his 70s with active or convalescent COVID-19. Sequenced input: peripheral blood. The CDR3 protein is CASSQDGRAEAFF. The CDR3, as DNA: TGCGCCAGCAGCCAAGATGGGAGGGCTGAAGCTTTCTTT.